What follows is one T cell receptor (beta chain) and its context. The target antigen is unknown. The data were taken from a study of T cells expressing NK-cell markers. At the level of the study: Sequencing of TCR beta repertoires drew on sorted CD3+CD56+NKG2C+, CD3+CD56+NKG2C- and CD3+CD56-NKG2C+ T cells. Study-wide results and caveats: Several donors likewise had their CD3+CD56-NKG2C+ fraction led by these clonotypes.

TCRdb re-called the 5' RACE reads; every CDR3 protein appears as one record, without DNA. The sample's table shows 350,000 to 400,000 distinct CDR3 sequences. The CDR3 loop spans 12 amino acids. Germline values: CDR1 SGHNT, CDR2 YENEEA. The TCR originated in a woman between 45 and 60 years old in good health. What was sequenced was blood T cells: a sorted CD56 or NKG2C T cell subset, CD4+ or CD8+ T cells, or bulk PBMC T cells (not recorded which). This chain links TRBV11-3 with TRBJ1-2. CDR3: CASSARGYGYTF.